This T cell receptor (beta chain) comes out of a study of T cell responses to AZD1222 COVID-19 vaccine. Overall study findings and caveats: Seropositivity was recorded at baseline in only a handful of AZD1222 recipients. Repertoires were obtained solely post-peak T cell response.

Germline V gene sequence: CDR1 KGHDR, CDR2 SFDVKD. The CDR3 extends over 12 amino acids. Trimming stripped 8 bases from V and 7 bases from J, with 10 bases between. Worth noting for this clone: Its antigen remains unidentified.

This table comes from immunoSEQ multiplex PCR, and its TCRdb copy is limited to in-frame clones, with some not included. The repertoire has under 50,000 clones, roughly 78% of them found once; the top ten carry 20% to 25%. V is TRBV24-1 and J is TRBJ2-2; D perhaps matches TRBD2 (5 bases). The receptor's source is an adult who received the MenACWY meningococcal vaccine as a control. Sequencing was performed on peripheral blood, taken 28 days after the second dose of the MenACWY control vaccine. The CDR3 sequence: CATNSEGGELFF. The CDR3, as DNA: TGTGCCACCAACAGCGAGGGCGGGGAGCTGTTTTTT.